Presented here are 20 T cell receptor beta chains from one specimen sequenced in a study of CD8+CD57+ T cells in acquired aplastic anemia. Template material for TCR beta VDJ and CDR3 profiling consisted of genomic DNA. TCRdb re-called the reads through MiXCR, storing one row per CDR3 protein. This sample has a few hundred thousand distinct CDR3 sequences, with 65% to 75% found just once. Sequenced input: sorted CD4+, CD8+, or CD8+CD57+ T cells (not recorded which) from PBMCs. These receptor sequences come from a human donor in good health, serving as a control.

The chain combines TRBV19 with TRBJ1-5; D possibly corresponds to TRBD1 (5 bases). Looked up from germline, CDR1 is LNHDA and CDR2 is SQIVND (reference sequence). Trimming took off 6 bases at V and 14 bases at J, with 23 bases between the two ends. This CDR3 has 14 residues. The CDR3 DNA reads TGTGCCAGTAGCAAATGGGGCGTTGGGCAGTCCGAGCATTTT. Translated, it gives CASSKWGVGQSEHF.

This clonotype came up many times. J is TRBJ2-1 and V is TRBV18; D is ambiguous. The V end was cut by 4 bases, the J end by 8 bases, with 9 bases between. In germline, CDR1 is KGHSH, CDR2 LQKENI. CDR3 length: 12 amino acids. The CDR3 DNA reads TGTGCCAGCTCACGTCGGGTGGATGAGCAGTTCTTC. Encoded protein: CASSRRVDEQFF. The full variable domain, completed using reference TRBV18 and TRBJ2-1, is NAGVMQNPRHLVRRRGQEARLRCSPMKGHSHVYWYRQLPEEGLKFMVYLQKENIIDESGMPKERFSAEFPKEGPSILRIQQVVRGDSAAYFCASSRRVDEQFFGPGTRLTVL.

CDR3 amino acids: CASSVSGVVEEQYF. Written as DNA, the CDR3 is TGTGCCAGCAGCGTGTCGGGTGTAGTGGAGGAGCAGTACTTC. The rearrangement joins TRBV7-9 to TRBJ2-7; D ambiguous. Per germline, CDR1 SEHNR and CDR2 FQNEAQ (reference sequence). This CDR3 region has 14 residues. Trimming shortened V by 5 bases and J by 7 bases, and 18 bases separated the two germline ends.

The genes are TRBV9 and TRBJ2-5, with unresolved D. Germline-derived CDR1 and CDR2 are SGDLS and YYNGEE. Trimming removed 4 bases at V and 3 bases at J, with 13 bases between. The CDR3 sequence is 14 residues long. CDR3 residues: CASSPTITKETQYF. Written as DNA, the CDR3 is TGTGCCAGCAGCCCCACGATCACCAAAGAGACCCAGTACTTC.

The chain's CDR3 is CAWSDESRVGYTF. CDR3 sequence (DNA): TGTGCCTGGAGTGACGAGAGTCGGGTGGGCTACACCTTC. The rearrangement uses TRBV30 and TRBJ1-2; no reliable D call. This CDR3 has 13 amino acids. V was clipped by 1 base and J by 8 bases, with 14 bases between them. Germline loops: CDR1 GTSNPN, CDR2 SVGIG (reference sequence).

This chain connects TRBV5-4 to TRBJ1-4; TRBD1 might be the D (6 bases). This CDR3 comprises 14 residues. Trimming cost V 6 bases and J 17 bases, with 26 bases left between them. Germline-derived CDR1 and CDR2 are SGHNT and YYREEE (reference sequence). The CDR3 DNA sequence: TGTGCCAGCAAGACCGTACGCGGAGGGGGGAAACACTTTTTT. This codes for CASKTVRGGGKHFF.

V and J are TRBV11-1 and TRBJ1-2, with D possibly being TRBD1 (5 bases). The CDR3 spans 15 residues. CDR1 and CDR2 from the germline V gene are SGHAT and FQDESV (reference sequence). Trimming shortened V by 8 bases and J by 5 bases, and 21 bases separated the two germline ends. Here the CDR3 reads CASGTQAVEGYGYTF. CDR3 nucleotides: TGTGCCAGCGGCACACAGGCCGTGGAGGGTTATGGCTACACCTTC.

With respect to this clonotype: As the CDR3 is not closed by the conserved phenylalanine or tryptophan, this likely results from a read error. The chain links TRBV2 to TRBJ2-1; the D gene is possibly TRBD1 (5 bases). Germline lookup yields CDR1 SNHLY and CDR2 FYNNEI. CDR3 length: 15 amino acids. The CDR3 loop is CATSVDTEPHNEQFL. In DNA, the CDR3 is TGTGCCACCAGTGTGGACACGGAGCCACACAACGAGCAGTTCCTC.

J is TRBJ1-2 and V is TRBV20-1; D uncertain. Per the germline V gene, CDR1 is DFQATT and CDR2 is SNEGSKA (reference sequence). The V and J ends lost 6 bases and 8 bases respectively, with 31 bases between them. This CDR3 has 17 residues. CDR3 residues: CSAIDFYSRNLKWGYTF. The CDR3 DNA is TGCAGTGCAATAGACTTCTACTCTCGAAACCTAAAGTGGGGCTACACCTTC.

The rearrangement links TRBV7-9 to TRBJ2-1, with TRBD2 matching over 8 bases. The germline V gene encodes CDR1 SEHNR and CDR2 FQNEAQ (reference sequence). The CDR3 runs 13 residues. V lost 0 bases, J lost 10 bases, and 2 bases stayed unmatched. The CDR3 nucleotides are TGTGCCAGCAGCTTAGCTGTAGCGGGAGAGCAGTTCTTC. Its protein is CASSLAVAGEQFF.

As regards this clonotype: At one boundary the junction diverges from the germline segment, which might be a read error. The chain uses TRBV9 and TRBJ1-1, with D tentatively TRBD1 (5 bases). The CDR3 loop spans 16 amino acids. From germline, CDR1 is SGDLS and CDR2 YYNGEE. This CDR3 is CASSVAGSGNNIEAFF. The DNA for the CDR3 is TGTGCCAGCAGCGTAGCAGGGAGCGGAAACAACATTGAAGCTTTCTTT.

The V gene is TRBV9, the J gene TRBJ1-1; the D is unclear. The V gene's germline CDR1 is SGDLS and CDR2 YYNGEE. Trimming pared 0 bases from V and 5 bases from J, leaving 11 bases between. The CDR3 has 14 residues. CDR3: CASSVAGVGTEAFF. The CDR3 region has the DNA TGTGCCAGCAGCGTAGCCGGGGTGGGGACTGAAGCTTTCTTT.

This clonotype was picked up many times. The chain couples TRBV6-5 to TRBJ1-4, with 8 bases aligning to TRBD1. The CDR3 totals 15 residues. Germline CDR1 reads MNHEY; CDR2 reads SVGAGI. V lost 5 bases and J lost 1; bases outside the gene matches: 3. The CDR3 sequence is CASSHGQGTNEKLFF. For the CDR3, the DNA is TGTGCCAGCAGTCACGGACAGGGAACTAATGAAAAACTGTTTTTT.

This chain links TRBV19 with TRBJ2-3; D call uncertain. Germline loops: CDR1 LNHDA, CDR2 SQIVND (reference sequence). V lost 4 bases to trimming and J lost 0 bases, with 8 bases between them. The CDR3 contains 14 residues. The CDR3: CASSTSGSTDTQYF. The CDR3 nucleotides are TGTGCCAGTAGTACTTCCGGAAGCACAGATACGCAGTATTTT.

Remarks on this clonotype: At one boundary the junction diverges from the germline segment, which might be a read error. The chain links TRBV19 to TRBJ1-3, with D possibly matching TRBD1 (6 bases). In germline, CDR1 is LNHDA, CDR2 SQIVND (reference sequence). The CDR3 runs to 14 residues. The CDR3 is CASSLGGLGNTICF. The DNA of the CDR3 is TGTGCCAGTAGTTTAGGGGGGTTAGGAAACACCATATGTTTT. The whole variable domain, remainder taken from reference TRBV19 and TRBJ1-3, is DGGITQSPKYLFRKEGQNVTLSCEQNLNHDAMYWYRQDPGQGLRLIYYSQIVNDFQKGDIAEGYSVSREKKESFPLTVTSAQKNPTAFYLCASSLGGLGNTICFGEGSWLTVV.

This clonotype was picked up a small number of times. The chain carries TRBV5-1 and TRBJ2-7; a weak D match, TRBD1 (7 bases). CDR1 is SGHRS, CDR2 YFSETQ, per germline. The V end lost 0 bases, the J end lost 5 bases, and 15 bases lay between the germline ends. This CDR3 has 15 residues. The DNA of the CDR3 is TGCGCCAGCAGCTTGGCCTTCACAGGGGAGGACGAGCAGTACTTC. Its translation is CASSLAFTGEDEQYF.

For this clonotype: At one end, the junction sequence differs from germline, possibly due to a read error. V usage is TRBV7-3 and J usage is TRBJ1-4; TRBD1 agrees at 7 bases. Germline V gene data show CDR1 as SGHTA and CDR2 as FQGTGA. The CDR3 contains 14 residues. Written as DNA, the CDR3 is TGTGCCAGCAGTCGAGGGGGCACTAATGAAAAACTGTCTTTT. It specifies CASSRGGTNEKLSF.

The V and J genes are TRBV15 and TRBJ2-1; D perhaps matches TRBD1 (5 bases). The germline V gene has CDR1 LNHNV and CDR2 YYDKDF (reference sequence). The CDR3 extends over 14 amino acids. The germline V and J ends were trimmed by 4 bases and 8 bases, with 15 bases remaining between them. The CDR3 is CATSNEGATDEQFF. The CDR3, as DNA: TGTGCCACCAGCAATGAAGGGGCTACCGATGAGCAGTTCTTC.

The chain has TRBV29-1 and TRBJ1-2; 10 bases align to TRBD1. CDR1 is SQVTM and CDR2 is ANQGSEA in the germline V gene. Unmatched junction bases numbered 9, after V lost 4 bases and J lost 7 bases. The CDR3 contains 14 residues. CDR3 DNA sequence: TGCAGCGTTGTGGTTGTGGGACAGGGGCCTGGCTACACCTTC. Residues: CSVVVVGQGPGYTF.

This chain connects TRBV6-1 to TRBJ1-2; the D is unclear. V was cut by 9 bases and J by 5 bases, with 10 bases left in between. From germline, CDR1 is MNHNS and CDR2 SASEGT. The CDR3 sequence is 11 residues long. Here the CDR3 DNA reads TGTGCCAGTGTGTTAGGGTATGGCTACACCTTC. Protein: CASVLGYGYTF.